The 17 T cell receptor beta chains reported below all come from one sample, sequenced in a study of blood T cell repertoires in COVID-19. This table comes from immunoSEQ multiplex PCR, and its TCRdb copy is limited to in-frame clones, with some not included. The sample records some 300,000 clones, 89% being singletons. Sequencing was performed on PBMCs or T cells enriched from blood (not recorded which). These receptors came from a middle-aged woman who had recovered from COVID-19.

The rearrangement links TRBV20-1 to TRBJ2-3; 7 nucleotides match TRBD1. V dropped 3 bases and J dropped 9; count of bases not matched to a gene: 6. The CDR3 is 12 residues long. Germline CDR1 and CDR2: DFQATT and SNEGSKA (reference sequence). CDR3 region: CSASGTVKTQYF. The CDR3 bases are TGCAGTGCTAGTGGGACAGTAAAAACGCAGTATTTT.

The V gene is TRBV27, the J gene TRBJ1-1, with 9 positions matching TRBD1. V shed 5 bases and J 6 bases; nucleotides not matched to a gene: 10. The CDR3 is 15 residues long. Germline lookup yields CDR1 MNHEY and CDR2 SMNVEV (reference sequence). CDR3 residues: CASSRTTGGRSEAFF. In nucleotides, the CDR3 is TGTGCCAGCAGTCGCACGACAGGGGGGAGGTCTGAAGCTTTCTTT.

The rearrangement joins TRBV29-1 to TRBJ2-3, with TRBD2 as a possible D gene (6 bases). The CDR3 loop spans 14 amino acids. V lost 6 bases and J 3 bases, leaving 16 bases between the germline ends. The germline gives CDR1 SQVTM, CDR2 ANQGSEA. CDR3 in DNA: TGCAGCGTCCCGCTGGGACTGGGGACAGATACGCAGTATTTT. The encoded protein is CSVPLGLGTDTQYF.

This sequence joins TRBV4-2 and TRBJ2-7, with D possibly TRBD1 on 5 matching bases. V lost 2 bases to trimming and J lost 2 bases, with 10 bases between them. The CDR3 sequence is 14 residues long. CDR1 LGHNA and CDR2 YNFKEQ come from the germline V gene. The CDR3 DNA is TGTGCCAGCAGCCAAAATACAGGTACCTACGAGCAGTACTTC. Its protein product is CASSQNTGTYEQYF.

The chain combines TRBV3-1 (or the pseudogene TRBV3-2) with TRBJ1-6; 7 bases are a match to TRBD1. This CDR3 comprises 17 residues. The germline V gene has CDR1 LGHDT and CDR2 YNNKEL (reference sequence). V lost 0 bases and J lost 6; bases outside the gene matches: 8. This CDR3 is CASSQDPGGPSNSPLHF. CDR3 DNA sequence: TGTGCCAGCAGCCAAGATCCAGGGGGACCTTCTAATTCACCCCTCCACTTT.

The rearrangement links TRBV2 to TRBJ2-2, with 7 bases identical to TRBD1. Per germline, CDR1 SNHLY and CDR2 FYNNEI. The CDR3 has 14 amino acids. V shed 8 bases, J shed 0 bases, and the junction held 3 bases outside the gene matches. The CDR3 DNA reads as TGTGCCAGCGGTCAGGGGGCGAACACCGGGGAGCTGTTTTTT. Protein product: CASGQGANTGELFF.

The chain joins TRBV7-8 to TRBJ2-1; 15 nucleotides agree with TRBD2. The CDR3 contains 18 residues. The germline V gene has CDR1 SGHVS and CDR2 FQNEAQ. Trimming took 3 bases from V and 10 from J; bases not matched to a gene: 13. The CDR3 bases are TGTGCCAGCAGCTTGCTAAACTACGGGACTAGCGGGGGGAGGGAGCAGTTCTTC. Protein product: CASSLLNYGTSGGREQFF.

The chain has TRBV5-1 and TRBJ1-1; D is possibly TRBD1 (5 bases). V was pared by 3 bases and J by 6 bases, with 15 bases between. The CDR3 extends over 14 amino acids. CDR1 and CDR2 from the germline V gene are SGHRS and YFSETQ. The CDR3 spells CASSSITGSPEAFF. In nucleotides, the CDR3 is TGCGCCAGCAGCTCTATAACAGGATCTCCTGAAGCTTTCTTT.

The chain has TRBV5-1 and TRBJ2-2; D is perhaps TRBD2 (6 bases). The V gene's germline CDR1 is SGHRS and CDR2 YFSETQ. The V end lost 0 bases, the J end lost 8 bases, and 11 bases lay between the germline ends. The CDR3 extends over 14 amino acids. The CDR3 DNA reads TGCGCCAGCAGCTTGGATACGGGAGCGGGGGAGCTGTTTTTT. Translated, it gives CASSLDTGAGELFF.

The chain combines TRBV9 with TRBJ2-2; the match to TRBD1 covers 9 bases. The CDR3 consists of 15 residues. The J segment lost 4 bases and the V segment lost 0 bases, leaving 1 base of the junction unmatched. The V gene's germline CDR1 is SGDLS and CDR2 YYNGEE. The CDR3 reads CASSVGDRVTGELFF. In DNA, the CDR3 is TGTGCCAGCAGCGTAGGGGACAGGGTCACCGGGGAGCTGTTTTTT.

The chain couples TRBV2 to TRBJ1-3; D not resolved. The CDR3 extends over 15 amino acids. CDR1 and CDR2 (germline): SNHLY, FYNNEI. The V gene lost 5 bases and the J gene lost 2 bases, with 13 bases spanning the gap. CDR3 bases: TGTGCCAGCAGTCCGGAGGGATTCACTGGAAACACCATATATTTT. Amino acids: CASSPEGFTGNTIYF.

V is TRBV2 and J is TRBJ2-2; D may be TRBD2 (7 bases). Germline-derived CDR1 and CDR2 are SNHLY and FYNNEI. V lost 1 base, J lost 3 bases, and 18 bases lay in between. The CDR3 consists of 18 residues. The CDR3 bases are TGTGCCAGCAGTGAAGAGGGGGTTATACGGGAGGACACCGGGGAGCTGTTTTTT. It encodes CASSEEGVIREDTGELFF.

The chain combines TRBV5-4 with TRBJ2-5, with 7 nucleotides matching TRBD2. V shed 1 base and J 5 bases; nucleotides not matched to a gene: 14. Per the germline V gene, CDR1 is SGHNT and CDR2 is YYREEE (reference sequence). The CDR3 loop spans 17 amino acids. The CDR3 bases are TGTGCCAGCAGCTTGTCCCCGCTAGCGGACCGGGAGGAGACCCAGTACTTC. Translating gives CASSLSPLADREETQYF.

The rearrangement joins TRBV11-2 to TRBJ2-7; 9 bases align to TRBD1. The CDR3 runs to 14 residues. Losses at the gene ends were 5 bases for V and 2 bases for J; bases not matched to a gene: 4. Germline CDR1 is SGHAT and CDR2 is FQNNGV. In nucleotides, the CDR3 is TGTGCCAGCAGCCTCGGGACAGGGACCTACGAGCAGTACTTC. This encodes CASSLGTGTYEQYF.

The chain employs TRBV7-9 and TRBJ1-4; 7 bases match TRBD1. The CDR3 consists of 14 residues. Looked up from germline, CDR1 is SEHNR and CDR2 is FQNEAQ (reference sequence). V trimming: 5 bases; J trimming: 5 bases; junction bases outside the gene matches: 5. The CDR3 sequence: CASSRGQRNEKLFF. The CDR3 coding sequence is TGTGCCAGCAGCCGGGGACAGAGAAATGAAAAACTGTTTTTT.

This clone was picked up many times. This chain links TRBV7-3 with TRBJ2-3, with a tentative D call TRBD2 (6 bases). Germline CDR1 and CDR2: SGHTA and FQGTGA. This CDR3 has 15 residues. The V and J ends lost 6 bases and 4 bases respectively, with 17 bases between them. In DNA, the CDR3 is TGTGCCAGCAGGGAACCCGGGAGTCTTCCAGATACGCAGTATTTT. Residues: CASREPGSLPDTQYF.

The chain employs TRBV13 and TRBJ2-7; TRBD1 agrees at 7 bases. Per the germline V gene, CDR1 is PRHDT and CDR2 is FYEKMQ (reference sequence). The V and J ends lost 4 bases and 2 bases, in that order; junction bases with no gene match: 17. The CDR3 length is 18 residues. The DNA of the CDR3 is TGTGCCAGCAGCTCCTACCGACAGAGGGGGACAGTGACCTACGAGCAGTACTTC. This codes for CASSSYRQRGTVTYEQYF.